The entry below describes one T cell receptor beta chain. This specimen comes from a study of blood T cells in healthy people across ages. A second 7 to 11 cycle PCR used barcoded and J-beta primers. TCRdb itself ran the 5' RACE reads through MiXCR, one entry per CDR3 protein. The table lists about 680,000 distinct CDR3 sequences, about half of them singletons. V lost 3 bases, J lost 2 bases, and 12 bases lay in between. Germline lookup yields CDR1 SSHAT and CDR2 FNYEAQ (reference sequence). CDR3 length equals 15 residues. Material for sequencing was blood. This chain links TRBV7-7 with TRBJ2-3; unclear D gene. The clonotype was recovered from a woman between 55 and 75 years old in good health. CDR3 nucleotides: TGTGCCAGCAGCTTCGTCACAACGGACACAGATACGCAGTATTTT. Its protein is CASSFVTTDTDTQYF. Using reference TRBV7-7 and TRBJ2-3 for the parts outside the CDR3, the full variable domain is GAGVSQSPRYKVTKRGQDVTLRCDPISSHATLYWYQQALGQGPEFLTYFNYEAQPDKSGLPSDRFSAERPEGSISTLTIQRTEQRDSAMYRCASSFVTTDTDTQYFGPGTRLTVL.